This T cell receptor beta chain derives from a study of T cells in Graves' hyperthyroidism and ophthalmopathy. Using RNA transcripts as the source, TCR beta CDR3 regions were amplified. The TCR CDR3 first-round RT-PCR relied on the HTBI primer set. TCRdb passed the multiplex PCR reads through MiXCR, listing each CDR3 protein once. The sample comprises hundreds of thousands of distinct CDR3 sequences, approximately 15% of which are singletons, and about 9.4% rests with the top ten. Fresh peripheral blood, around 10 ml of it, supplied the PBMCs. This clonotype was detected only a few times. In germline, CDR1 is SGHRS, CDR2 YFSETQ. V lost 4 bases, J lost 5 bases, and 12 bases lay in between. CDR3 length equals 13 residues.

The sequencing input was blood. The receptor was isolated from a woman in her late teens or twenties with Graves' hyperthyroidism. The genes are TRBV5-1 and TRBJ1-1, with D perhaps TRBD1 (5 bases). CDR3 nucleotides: TGCGCCAGCAGCCCGACTTGGGGGACTGAAGCTTTCTTT. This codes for CASSPTWGTEAFF.